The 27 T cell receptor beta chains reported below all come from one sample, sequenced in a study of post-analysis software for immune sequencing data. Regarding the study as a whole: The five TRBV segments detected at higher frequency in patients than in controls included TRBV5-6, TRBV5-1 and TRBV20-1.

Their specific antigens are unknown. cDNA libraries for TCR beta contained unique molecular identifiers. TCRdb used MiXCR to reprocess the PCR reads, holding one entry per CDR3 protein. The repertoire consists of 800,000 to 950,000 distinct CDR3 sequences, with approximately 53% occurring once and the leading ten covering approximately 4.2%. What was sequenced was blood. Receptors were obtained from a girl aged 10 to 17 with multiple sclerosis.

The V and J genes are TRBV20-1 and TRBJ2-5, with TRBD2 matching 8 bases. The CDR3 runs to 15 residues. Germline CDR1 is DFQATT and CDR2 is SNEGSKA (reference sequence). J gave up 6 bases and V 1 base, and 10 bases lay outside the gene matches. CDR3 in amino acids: CSARVPGTSEKTQYF. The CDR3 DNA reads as TGCAGTGCTAGAGTCCCCGGGACTAGTGAGAAGACCCAGTACTTC.

CDR3 loop: CAWSLLGTDTQYF. Written as DNA, the CDR3 is TGTGCCTGGTCACTCCTCGGCACAGATACGCAGTATTTT. This chain joins TRBV30 and TRBJ2-3, with D hard to call. Trimming removed 5 bases from V and 1 base from J, with 10 bases in between. In germline, CDR1 is GTSNPN, CDR2 SVGIG (reference sequence). This CDR3 contains 13 residues. Supplemented by reference TRBV30 and TRBJ2-3, the full variable domain reads SQTIHQWPATLVQPVGSPLSLECTVEGTSNPNLYWYRQAAGRGLQLLFYSVGIGQISSEVPQNLSASRPQDRQFILSSKKLLLSDSGFYLCAWSLLGTDTQYFGPGTRLTVL.

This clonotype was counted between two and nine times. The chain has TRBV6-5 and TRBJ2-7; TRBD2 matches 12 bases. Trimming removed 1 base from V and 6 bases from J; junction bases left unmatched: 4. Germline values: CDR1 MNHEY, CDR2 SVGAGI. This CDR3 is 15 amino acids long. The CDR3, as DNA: TGTGCCAGCAGTTACTGGCTAGCGGGGGGGCGCGAGCAGTACTTC. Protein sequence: CASSYWLAGGREQYF.

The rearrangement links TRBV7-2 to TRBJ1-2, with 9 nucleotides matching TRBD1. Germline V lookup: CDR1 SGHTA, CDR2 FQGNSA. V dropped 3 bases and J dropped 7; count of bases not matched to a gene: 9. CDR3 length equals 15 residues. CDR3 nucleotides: TGTGCCAGCAGCTTGTCCGGGACAGGGTCGCGTGGCTACACCTTC. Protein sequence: CASSLSGTGSRGYTF.

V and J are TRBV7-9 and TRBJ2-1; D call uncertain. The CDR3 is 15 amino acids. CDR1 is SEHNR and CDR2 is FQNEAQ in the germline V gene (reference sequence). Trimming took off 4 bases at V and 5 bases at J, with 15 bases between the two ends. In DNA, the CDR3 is TGTGCCAGCAGCTCATCCAGTTTGCCCGACAATGAGCAGTTCTTC. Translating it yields CASSSSSLPDNEQFF.

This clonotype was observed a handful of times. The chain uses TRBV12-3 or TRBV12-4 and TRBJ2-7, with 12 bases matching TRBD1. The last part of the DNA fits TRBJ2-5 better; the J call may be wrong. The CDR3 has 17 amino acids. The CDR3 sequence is CASSLGTGGLPGETQYF. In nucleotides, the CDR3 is TGTGCCAGCAGTTTGGGGACAGGGGGCCTCCCTGGGGAGACCCAGTACTTC.

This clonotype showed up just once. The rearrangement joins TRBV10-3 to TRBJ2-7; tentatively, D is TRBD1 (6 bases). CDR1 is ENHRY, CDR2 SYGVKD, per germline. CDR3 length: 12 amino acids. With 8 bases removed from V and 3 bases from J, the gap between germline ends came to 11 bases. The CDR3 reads CAIREGDYEQYF. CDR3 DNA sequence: TGTGCCATCCGCGAGGGGGACTACGAGCAGTACTTC.

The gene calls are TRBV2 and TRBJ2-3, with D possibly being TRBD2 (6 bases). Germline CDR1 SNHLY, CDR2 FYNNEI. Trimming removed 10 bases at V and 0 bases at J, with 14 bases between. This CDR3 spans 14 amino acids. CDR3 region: CATQSSASTDTQYF. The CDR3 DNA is TGTGCCACTCAGTCTAGCGCGAGCACAGATACGCAGTATTTT.

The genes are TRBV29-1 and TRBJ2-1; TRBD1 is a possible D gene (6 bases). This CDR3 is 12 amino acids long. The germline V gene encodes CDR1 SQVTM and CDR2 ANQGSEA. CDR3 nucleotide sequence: TGCGTACTTGGCCGTGTAGGGGGTGAGCAGTTCTTC. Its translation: CVLGRVGGEQFF.

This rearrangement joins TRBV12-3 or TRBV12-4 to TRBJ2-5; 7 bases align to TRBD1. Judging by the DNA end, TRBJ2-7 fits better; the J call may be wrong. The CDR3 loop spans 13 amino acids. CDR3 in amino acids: CASRIDRVGEQYF. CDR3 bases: TGTGCCAGCAGGATAGACAGGGTGGGCGAGCAGTACTTC.

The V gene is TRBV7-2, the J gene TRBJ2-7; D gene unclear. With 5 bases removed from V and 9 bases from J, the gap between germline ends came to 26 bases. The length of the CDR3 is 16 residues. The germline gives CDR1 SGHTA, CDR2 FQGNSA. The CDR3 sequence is CASSPFSPVTSLGQYF. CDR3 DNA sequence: TGTGCCAGCAGCCCCTTTTCTCCTGTAACCTCTTTAGGGCAGTACTTC.

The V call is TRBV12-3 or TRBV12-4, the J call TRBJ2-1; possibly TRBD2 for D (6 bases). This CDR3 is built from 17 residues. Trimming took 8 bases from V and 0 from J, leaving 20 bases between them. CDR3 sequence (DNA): TGTGCCAGCCTGATTAATCGGGGTAGCGGCTCCTACAATGAGCAGTTCTTC. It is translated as CASLINRGSGSYNEQFF.

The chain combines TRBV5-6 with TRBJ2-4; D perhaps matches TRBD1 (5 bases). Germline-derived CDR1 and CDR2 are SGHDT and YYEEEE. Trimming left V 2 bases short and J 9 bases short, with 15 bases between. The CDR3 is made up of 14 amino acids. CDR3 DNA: TGTGCCAGCAGCTTAAGGTGGCAGGGAAGCATTCAGTACTTC. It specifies CASSLRWQGSIQYF.

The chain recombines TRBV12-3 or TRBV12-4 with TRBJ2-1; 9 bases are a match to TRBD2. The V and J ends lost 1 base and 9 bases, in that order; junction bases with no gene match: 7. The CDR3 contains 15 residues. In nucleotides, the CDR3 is TGTGCCAGCAGTTTAGGGCCAGCGGGAGGCTCTGAGCAGTTCTTC. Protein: CASSLGPAGGSEQFF.

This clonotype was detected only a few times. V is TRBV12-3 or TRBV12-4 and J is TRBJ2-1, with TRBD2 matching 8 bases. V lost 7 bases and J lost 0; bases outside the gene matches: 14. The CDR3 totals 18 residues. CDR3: CASTLRGGRPLSYNEQFF. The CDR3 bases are TGTGCCAGCACCCTGCGCGGCGGGAGGCCTCTCTCCTACAATGAGCAGTTCTTC.

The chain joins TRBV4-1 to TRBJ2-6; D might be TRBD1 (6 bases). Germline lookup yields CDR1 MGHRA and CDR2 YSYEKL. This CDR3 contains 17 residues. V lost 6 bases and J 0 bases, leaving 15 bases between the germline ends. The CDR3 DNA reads TGCGCCAGCAGTTACCGGGACATGCCCTCTGGGGCCAACGTCCTGACTTTC. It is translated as CASSYRDMPSGANVLTF.

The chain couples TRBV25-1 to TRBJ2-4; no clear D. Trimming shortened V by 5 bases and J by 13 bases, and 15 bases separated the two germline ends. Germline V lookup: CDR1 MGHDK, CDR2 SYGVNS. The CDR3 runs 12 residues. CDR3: CASSHQFGGQYF. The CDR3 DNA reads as TGTGCCAGCAGTCACCAATTTGGTGGGCAGTACTTC.

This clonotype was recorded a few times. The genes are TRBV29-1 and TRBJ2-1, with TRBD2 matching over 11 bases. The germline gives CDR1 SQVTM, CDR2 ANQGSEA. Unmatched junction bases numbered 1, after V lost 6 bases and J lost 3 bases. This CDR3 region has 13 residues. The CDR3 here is CSVTSGSYNEQFF. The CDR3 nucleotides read TGCAGCGTCACTAGCGGGAGCTACAATGAGCAGTTCTTC.

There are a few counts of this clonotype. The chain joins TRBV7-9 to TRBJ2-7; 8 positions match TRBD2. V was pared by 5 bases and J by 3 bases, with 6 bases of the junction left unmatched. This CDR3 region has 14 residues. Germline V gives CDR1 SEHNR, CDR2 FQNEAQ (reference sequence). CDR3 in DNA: TGTGCCAGCAGCGAGCAGGGGACTAGCTACGAGCAGTACTTC. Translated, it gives CASSEQGTSYEQYF.

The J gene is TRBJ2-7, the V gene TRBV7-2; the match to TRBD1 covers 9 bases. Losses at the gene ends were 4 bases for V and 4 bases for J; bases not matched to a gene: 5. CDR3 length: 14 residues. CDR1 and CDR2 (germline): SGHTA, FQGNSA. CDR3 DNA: TGTGCCAGCAGCTCGACAGGGGGGTGGTACGAGCAGTACTTC. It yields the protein CASSSTGGWYEQYF.

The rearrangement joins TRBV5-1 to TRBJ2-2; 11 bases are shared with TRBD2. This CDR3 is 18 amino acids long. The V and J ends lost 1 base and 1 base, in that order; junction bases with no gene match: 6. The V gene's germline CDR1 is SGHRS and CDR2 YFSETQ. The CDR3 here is CASSLTPSGGLNTGELFF. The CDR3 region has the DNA TGCGCCAGCAGCTTGACCCCTAGCGGGGGGTTGAACACCGGGGAGCTGTTTTTT. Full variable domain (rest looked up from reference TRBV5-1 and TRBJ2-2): KAGVTQTPRYLIKTRGQQVTLSCSPISGHRSVSWYQQTPGQGLQFLFEYFSETQRNKGNFPGRFSGRQFSNSRSEMNVSTLELGDSALYLCASSLTPSGGLNTGELFFGEGSRLTVL.

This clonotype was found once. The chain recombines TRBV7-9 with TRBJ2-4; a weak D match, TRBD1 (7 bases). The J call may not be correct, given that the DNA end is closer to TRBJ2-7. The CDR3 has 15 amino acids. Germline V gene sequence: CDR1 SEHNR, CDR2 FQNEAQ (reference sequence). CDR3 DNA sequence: TGTGCCAGCAGCCCAGGGCGGGGACAGATCTACGAGCAGTACTTC. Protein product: CASSPGRGQIYEQYF.

Here the CDR3 reads CSAAGPGGFQPQHF. CDR3 DNA: TGCAGTGCTGCGGGACCCGGGGGGTTTCAGCCCCAGCATTTT. This chain links TRBV20-1 with TRBJ1-5; D might be TRBD1 (5 bases). CDR3 length: 14 amino acids. Germline V CDR1 and CDR2: DFQATT, SNEGSKA (reference sequence). V gave up 5 bases and J gave up 6 bases, with 17 bases separating them.

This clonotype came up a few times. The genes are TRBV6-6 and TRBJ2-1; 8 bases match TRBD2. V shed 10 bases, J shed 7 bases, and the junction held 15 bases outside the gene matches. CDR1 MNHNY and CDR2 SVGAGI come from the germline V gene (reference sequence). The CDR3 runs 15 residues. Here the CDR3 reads CAISVAGRVGNEQFF. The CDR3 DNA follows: TGTGCCATCTCCGTAGCGGGAAGGGTTGGGAATGAGCAGTTCTTC.

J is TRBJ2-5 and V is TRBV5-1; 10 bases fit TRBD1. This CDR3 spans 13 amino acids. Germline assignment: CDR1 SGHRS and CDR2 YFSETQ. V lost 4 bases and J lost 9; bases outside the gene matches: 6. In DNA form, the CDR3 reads TGCGCCAGCAGCCCGGGGACAGGGGCCGCCCAGTACTTC. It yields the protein CASSPGTGAAQYF. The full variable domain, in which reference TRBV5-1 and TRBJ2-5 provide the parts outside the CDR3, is KAGVTQTPRYLIKTRGQQVTLSCSPISGHRSVSWYQQTPGQGLQFLFEYFSETQRNKGNFPGRFSGRQFSNSRSEMNVSTLELGDSALYLCASSPGTGAAQYFGPGTRLLVL.

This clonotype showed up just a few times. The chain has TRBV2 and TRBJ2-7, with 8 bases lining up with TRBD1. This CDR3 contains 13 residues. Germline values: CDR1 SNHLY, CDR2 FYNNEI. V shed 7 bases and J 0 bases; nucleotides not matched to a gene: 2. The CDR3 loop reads CASIGQGSYEQYF. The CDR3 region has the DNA TGTGCCAGCATCGGACAGGGCTCCTACGAGCAGTACTTC.

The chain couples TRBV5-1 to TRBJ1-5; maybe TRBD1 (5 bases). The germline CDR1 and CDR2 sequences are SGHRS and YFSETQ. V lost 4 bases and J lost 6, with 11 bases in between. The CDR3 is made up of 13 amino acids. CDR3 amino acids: CASSPTGGQPQHF. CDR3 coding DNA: TGCGCCAGCAGCCCCACCGGGGGTCAGCCCCAGCATTTT.